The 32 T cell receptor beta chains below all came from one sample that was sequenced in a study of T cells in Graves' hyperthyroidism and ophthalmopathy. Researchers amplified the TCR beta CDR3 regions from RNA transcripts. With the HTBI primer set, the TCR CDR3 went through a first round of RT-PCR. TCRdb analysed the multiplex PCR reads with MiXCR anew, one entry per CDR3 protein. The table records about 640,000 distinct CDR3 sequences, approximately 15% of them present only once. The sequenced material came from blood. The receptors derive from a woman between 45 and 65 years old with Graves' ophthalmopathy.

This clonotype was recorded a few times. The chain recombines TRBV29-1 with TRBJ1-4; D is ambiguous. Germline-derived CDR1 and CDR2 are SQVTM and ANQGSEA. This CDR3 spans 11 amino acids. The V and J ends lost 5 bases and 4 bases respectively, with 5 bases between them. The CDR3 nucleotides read TGCAGCGTTAATAGTAATGAAAAACTGTTTTTT. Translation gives CSVNSNEKLFF.

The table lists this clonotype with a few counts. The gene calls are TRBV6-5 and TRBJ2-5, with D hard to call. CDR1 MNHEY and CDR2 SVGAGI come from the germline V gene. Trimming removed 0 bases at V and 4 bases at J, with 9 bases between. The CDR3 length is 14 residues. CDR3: CASSYSQVAETQYF. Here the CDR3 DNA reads TGTGCCAGCAGTTACTCGCAGGTAGCAGAGACCCAGTACTTC.

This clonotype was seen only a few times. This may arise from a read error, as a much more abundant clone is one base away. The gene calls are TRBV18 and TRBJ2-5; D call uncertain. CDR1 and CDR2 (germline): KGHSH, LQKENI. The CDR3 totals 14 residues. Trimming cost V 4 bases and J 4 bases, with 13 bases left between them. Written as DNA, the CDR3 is TGTGCCAGCTCACTACCAGCGCTTTCAGAGACCCAGTACTTC. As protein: CASSLPALSETQYF. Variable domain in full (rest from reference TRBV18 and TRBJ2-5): NAGVMQNPRHLVRRRGQEARLRCSPMKGHSHVYWYRQLPEEGLKFMVYLQKENIIDESGMPKERFSAEFPKEGPSILRIQQVVRGDSAAYFCASSLPALSETQYFGPGTRLLVL.

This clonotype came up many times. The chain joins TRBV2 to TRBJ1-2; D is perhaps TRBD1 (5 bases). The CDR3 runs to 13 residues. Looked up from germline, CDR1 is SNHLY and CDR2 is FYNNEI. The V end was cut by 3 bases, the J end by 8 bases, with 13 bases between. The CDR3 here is CASSDGGFSGYTF. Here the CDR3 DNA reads TGTGCCAGCAGTGACGGGGGATTCAGCGGCTACACCTTC. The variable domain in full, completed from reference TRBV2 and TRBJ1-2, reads EPEVTQTPSHQVTQMGQEVILRCVPISNHLYFYWYRQILGQKVEFLVSFYNNEISEKSEIFDDQFSVERPDGSNFTLKIRSTKLEDSAMYFCASSDGGFSGYTFGSGTRLTVV.

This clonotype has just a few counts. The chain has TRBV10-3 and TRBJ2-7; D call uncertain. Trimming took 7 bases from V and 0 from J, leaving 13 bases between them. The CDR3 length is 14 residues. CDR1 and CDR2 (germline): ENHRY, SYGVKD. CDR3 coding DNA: TGTGCCATCATTTTGGGTCCGGGCTCCTACGAGCAGTACTTC. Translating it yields CAIILGPGSYEQYF.

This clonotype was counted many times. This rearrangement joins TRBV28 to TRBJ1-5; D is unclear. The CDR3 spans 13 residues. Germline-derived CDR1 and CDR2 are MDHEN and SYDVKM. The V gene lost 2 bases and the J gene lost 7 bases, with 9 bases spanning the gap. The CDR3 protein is CASSLMGKQPQHF. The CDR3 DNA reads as TGTGCCAGCAGTTTAATGGGGAAACAGCCCCAGCATTTT. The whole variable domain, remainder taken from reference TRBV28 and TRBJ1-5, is DVKVTQSSRYLVKRTGEKVFLECVQDMDHENMFWYRQDPGLGLRLIYFSYDVKMKEKGDIPEGYSVSREKKERFSLILESASTNQTSMYLCASSLMGKQPQHFGDGTRLSIL.

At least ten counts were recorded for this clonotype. The CDR3 here is CASKIRDREAFF. Written as DNA, the CDR3 is TGTGCCAGCAAGATCCGGGACAGGGAAGCTTTCTTT. The chain is built from TRBV12-3 or TRBV12-4 and TRBJ1-1; 8 bases align to TRBD1. The CDR3 has 12 amino acids. Germline trimming cut 7 bases from V and 8 bases from J; bases unmatched to any gene: 6.

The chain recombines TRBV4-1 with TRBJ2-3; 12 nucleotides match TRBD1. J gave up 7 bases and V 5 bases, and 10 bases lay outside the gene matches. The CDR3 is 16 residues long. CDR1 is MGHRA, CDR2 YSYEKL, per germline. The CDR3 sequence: CASSLIPGQGAHTQYF. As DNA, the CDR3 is TGCGCCAGCAGCTTAATCCCGGGACAGGGGGCACATACGCAGTATTTT.

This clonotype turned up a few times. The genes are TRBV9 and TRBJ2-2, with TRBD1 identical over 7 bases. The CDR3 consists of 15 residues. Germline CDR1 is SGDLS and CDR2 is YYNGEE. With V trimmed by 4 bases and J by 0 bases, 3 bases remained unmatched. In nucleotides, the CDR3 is TGTGCCAGCAGCCAGGGGGTTGCGAACACCGGGGAGCTGTTTTTT. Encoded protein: CASSQGVANTGELFF.

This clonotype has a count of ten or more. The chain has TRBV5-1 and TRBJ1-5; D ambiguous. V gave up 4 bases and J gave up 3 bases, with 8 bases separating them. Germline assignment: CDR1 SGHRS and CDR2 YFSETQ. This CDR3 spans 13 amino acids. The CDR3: CASSTSVNQPQHF. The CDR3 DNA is TGCGCCAGCAGCACCAGCGTCAATCAGCCCCAGCATTTT.

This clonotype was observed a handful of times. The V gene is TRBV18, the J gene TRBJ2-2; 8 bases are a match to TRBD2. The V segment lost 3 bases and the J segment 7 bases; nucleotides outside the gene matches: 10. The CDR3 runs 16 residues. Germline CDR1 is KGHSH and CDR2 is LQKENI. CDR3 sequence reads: CASSPPGLGSGGELFF. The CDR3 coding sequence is TGTGCCAGCTCACCTCCGGGACTAGGAAGCGGCGGGGAGCTGTTTTTT.

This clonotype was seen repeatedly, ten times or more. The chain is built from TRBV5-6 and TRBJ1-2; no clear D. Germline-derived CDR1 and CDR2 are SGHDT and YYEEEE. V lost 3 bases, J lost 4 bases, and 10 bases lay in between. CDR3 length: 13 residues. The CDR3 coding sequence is TGTGCCAGCAGCTCCGAAGTAGGCTATGGCTACACCTTC. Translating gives CASSSEVGYGYTF.

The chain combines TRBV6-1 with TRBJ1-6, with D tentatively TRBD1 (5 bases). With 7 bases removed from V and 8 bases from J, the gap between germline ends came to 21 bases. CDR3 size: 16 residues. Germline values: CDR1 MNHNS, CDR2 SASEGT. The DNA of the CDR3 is TGTGCCAGCACTCCCCTAGGGGAGGGACCTTATTCACCCCTCCACTTT. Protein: CASTPLGEGPYSPLHF.

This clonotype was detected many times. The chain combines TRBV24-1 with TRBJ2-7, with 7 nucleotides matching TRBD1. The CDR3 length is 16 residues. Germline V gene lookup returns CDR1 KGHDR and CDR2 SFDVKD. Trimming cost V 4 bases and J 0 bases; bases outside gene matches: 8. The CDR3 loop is CATSDPGTASSYEQYF. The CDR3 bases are TGTGCCACCAGTGACCCCGGGACAGCAAGCTCCTACGAGCAGTACTTC.

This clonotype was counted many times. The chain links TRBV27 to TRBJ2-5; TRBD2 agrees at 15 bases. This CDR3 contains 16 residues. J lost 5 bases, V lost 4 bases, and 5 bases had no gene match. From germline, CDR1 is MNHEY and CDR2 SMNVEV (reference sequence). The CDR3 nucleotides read TGTGCCAGCAGTTCTAGAGGACTAGCGGGAGGGGAGACCCAGTACTTC. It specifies CASSSRGLAGGETQYF.

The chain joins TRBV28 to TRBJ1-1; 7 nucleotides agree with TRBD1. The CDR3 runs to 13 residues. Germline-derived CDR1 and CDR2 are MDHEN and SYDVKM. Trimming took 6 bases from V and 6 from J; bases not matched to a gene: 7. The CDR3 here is CASRSTGAAEAFF. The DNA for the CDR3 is TGTGCCAGCAGATCAACAGGGGCGGCTGAAGCTTTCTTT.

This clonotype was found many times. CDR3 protein: CASTGPSSYNEQFF. CDR3 bases: TGTGCCAGCACAGGACCTAGCTCCTACAATGAGCAGTTCTTC. The chain couples TRBV11-1 to TRBJ2-1, with unresolved D. Germline V gives CDR1 SGHAT, CDR2 FQDESV (reference sequence). The CDR3 runs to 14 residues. Trimming removed 7 bases at V and 0 bases at J, with 10 bases between.

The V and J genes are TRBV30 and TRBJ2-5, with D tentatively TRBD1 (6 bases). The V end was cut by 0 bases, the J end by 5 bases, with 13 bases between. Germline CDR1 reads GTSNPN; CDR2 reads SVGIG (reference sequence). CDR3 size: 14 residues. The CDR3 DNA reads TGTGCCTGGAGTGTATCTGGCCAGGGGGAGACCCAGTACTTC. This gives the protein CAWSVSGQGETQYF.

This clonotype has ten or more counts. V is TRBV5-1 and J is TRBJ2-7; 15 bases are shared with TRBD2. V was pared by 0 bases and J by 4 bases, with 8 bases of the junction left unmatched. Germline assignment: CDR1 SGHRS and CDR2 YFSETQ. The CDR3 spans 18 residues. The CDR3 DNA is TGCGCCAGCAGCTTGGGGCGGACTAGCGGGAGGGCCGTGTACGAGCAGTACTTC. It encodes CASSLGRTSGRAVYEQYF.

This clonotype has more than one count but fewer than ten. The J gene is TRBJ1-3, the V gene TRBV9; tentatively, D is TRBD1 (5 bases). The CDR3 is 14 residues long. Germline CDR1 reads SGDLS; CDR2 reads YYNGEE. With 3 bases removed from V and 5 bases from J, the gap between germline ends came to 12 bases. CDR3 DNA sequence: TGTGCCAGCAGCGCCGGGACGGCGAGAAACACCATATATTTT. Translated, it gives CASSAGTARNTIYF.

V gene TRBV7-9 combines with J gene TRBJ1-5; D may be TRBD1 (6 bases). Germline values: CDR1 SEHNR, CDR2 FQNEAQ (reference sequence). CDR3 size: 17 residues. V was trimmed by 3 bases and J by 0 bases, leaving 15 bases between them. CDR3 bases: TGTGCCAGCAGCTTTTCCGGGACACAGGATAGCAATCAGCCCCAGCATTTT. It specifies CASSFSGTQDSNQPQHF.

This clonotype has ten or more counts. This CDR3 reads CASSVRAGTGSNEQYF. The CDR3 DNA follows: TGTGCCAGCAGTGTCCGGGCCGGGACAGGGTCTAACGAGCAGTACTTC. The genes are TRBV6-1 and TRBJ2-7; 9 bases map to TRBD1. J was trimmed by 5 bases and V by 4 bases; bases with no gene match: 12. The CDR3 contains 16 residues. Germline assignment: CDR1 MNHNS and CDR2 SASEGT.

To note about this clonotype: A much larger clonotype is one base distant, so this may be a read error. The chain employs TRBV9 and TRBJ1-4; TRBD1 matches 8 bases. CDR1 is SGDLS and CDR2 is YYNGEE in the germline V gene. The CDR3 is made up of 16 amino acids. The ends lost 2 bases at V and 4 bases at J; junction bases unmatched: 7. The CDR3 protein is CASSVEDRADNEKLFF. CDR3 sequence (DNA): TGTGCCAGCAGCGTGGAGGACAGGGCCGATAATGAAAAACTGTTTTTT.

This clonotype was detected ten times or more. CDR3 nucleotides: TGTGCCAGCAGTCCCATTAGCGGCAATGAGCAGTTCTTC. It yields the protein CASSPISGNEQFF. The chain combines TRBV12-3 or TRBV12-4 with TRBJ2-1; a possible D gene is TRBD2 (6 bases). The CDR3 contains 13 residues. V shed 5 bases and J shed 6 bases, with 11 bases lying between them.

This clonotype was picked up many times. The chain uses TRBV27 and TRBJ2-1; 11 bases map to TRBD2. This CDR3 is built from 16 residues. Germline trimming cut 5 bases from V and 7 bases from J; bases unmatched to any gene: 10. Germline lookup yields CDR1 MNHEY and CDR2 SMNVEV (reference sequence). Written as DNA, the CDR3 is TGTGCCAGCAGTGTTTCGGTAGCGGGAGGGCCAAATGAGCAGTTCTTC. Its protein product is CASSVSVAGGPNEQFF.

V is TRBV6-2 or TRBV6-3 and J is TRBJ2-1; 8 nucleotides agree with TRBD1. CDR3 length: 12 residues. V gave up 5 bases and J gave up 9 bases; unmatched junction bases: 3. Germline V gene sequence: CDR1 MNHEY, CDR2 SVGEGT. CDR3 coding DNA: TGTGCCAGCAGTCGACAGGGGACTGAGCAGTTCTTC. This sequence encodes CASSRQGTEQFF.

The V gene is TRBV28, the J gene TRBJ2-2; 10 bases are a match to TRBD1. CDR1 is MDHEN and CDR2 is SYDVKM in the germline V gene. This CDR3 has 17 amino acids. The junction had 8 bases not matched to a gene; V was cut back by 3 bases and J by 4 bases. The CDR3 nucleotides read TGTGCCAGCAGTTTCGGGCCCCGACAGGGGGCCACCGGGGAGCTGTTTTTT. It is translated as CASSFGPRQGATGELFF.

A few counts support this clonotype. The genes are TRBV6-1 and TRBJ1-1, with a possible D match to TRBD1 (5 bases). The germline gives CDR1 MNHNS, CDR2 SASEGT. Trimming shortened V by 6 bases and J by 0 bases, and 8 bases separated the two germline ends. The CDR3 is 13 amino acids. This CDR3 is CASRDTLNTEAFF. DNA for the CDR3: TGTGCCAGCAGGGACACCTTGAACACTGAAGCTTTCTTT.

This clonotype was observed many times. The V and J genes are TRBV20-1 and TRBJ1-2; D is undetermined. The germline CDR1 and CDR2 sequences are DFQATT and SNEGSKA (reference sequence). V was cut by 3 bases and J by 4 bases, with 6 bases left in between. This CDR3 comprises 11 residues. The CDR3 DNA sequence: TGCAGTGCTAGTTCAGGCTATGGCTACACCTTC. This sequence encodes CSASSGYGYTF.

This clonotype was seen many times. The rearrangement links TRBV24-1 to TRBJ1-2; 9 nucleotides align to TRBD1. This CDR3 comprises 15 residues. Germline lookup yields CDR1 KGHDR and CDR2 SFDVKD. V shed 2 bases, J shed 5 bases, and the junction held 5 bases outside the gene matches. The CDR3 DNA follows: TGTGCCACCAGTGATTCTGGACAGGGGTTATATGGCTACACCTTC. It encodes CATSDSGQGLYGYTF.

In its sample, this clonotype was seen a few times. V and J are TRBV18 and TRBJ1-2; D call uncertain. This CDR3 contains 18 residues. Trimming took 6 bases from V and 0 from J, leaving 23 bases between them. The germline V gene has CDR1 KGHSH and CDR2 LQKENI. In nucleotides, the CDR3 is TGTGCCAGCTCCCCTTTAGATGAGGCGCCTCTAACTAACTATGGCTACACCTTC. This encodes CASSPLDEAPLTNYGYTF.

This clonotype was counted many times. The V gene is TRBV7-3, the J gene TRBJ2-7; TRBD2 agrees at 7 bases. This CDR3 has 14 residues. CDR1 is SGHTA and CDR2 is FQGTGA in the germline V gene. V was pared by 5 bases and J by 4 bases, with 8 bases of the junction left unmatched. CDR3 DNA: TGTGCCAGCAGCCCCCAGCGGGGATCTTACGAGCAGTACTTC. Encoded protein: CASSPQRGSYEQYF.